The TCR beta chain under discussion was sequenced for a study of blood T cell repertoires in COVID-19 (dated by TCRdb to about 2020). Notes on the research overall: Samples from collaborators originated in the United States, Italy and Spain and spanned both the acute and convalescent phases of COVID-19. The prospective study material was composed of cDNA or gDNA derived from T cells, B-cell-depleted T cells, or PBMCs. Subjects who had been exposed to COVID-19, were actively infected with it, or had recovered from it provided the deeply sampled blood TCRbeta repertoires that made up the dataset. A freely available public database, intended as a resource for researchers studying the immune response to SARS-CoV-2, is where the repertoires were released. The samples were drawn from two sources: the first 160 participants of the ongoing ImmuneRACE study, and 1,254 subjects contributed by 6 global collaborators. A de-identified subject ID, COVID-19 status, age in years and sex were almost always included in the sample metadata. Where available, HLA class I and class II types were obtained from metadata supplied by the sample provider rather than from assay-based typing.

TCRbeta CDR3 regions were amplified from genomic DNA using the immunoSEQ Assay, a bias-controlled multiplex PCR. Per the source publication's procedure: Nucleated cell counts per sample were estimated from amplification of reference gene primers within the assay. Sequence reads were collapsed and filtered to measure the absolute abundance of every unique TCRbeta CDR3 rearrangement. For each sample, productive Simpson clonality was calculated as the square root of Simpson's diversity index across productive rearrangements. The table was pulled from immuneACCESS by TCRdb, which kept in-frame rearrangements only. Such tables lose some clones; where checked, under half of the loss comes from unresolved V genes, and the rest has no known cause. The V and J calls and clone size were taken over from that table, and D and trimming were inferred from the DNA. This sample is represented by more than 95,000 clones; 82% of them were singletons. The ten largest clones represent 4.5% to 5.5% of the sample.

The collaborating institutions used their own protocols to collect whole blood in K2EDTA tubes. For TCRbeta analysis, collaborator samples were shipped as frozen whole blood, as isolated PBMCs, or as DNA extracted from either sample type. V loses 7 bases, J loses 0 bases, and the germline ends lie 11 bases apart. For CDR1 and CDR2, the germline V gene lists MNHEY and SVGAGI. CDR3 length: 14 amino acids, cysteine to phenylalanine. Only the CDR3 part of the read is kept: 42 bases, read in frame from the first base. To note about this clone: The antigen this receptor binds is unknown. Qualities for individual bases were not recorded, and no much larger clone is one base off.

Study-level results and caveats: The amount of clinical and demographic metadata varied by source and participant and was provided uncurated.

This TCR was recovered from a man between 60 and 70 years old with acute or convalescent COVID-19. Sequenced: peripheral blood. The rearranged chain carries TRBV6-5 and TRBJ2-3, and TRBD2 may be the D gene, going by 5 matching bases. The DNA reads as follows: TGTGCCAGCATTCGGGGTGCTAGCACAGATACGCAGTATTTT. It translates to CASIRGASTDTQYF.